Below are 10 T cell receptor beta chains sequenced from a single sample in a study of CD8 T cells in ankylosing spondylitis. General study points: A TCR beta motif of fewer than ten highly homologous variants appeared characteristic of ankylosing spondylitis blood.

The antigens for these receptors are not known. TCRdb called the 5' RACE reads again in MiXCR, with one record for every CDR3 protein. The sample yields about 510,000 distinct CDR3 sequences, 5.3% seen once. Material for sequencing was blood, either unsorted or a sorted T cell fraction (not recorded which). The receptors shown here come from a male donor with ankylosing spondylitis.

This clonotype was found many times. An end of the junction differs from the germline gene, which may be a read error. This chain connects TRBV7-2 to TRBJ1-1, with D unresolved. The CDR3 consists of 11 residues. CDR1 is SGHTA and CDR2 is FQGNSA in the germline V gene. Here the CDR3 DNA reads TGCGCCAGCAGCTTGGTCACTGAAGCTTTCTTT. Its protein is CASSLVTEAFF.

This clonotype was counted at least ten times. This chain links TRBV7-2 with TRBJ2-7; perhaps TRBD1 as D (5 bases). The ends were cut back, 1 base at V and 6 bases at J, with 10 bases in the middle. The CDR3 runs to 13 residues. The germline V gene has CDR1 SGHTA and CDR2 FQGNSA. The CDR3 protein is CASSLEGLGEQYF. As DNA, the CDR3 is TGTGCCAGCAGCTTAGAGGGGTTGGGCGAGCAGTACTTC.

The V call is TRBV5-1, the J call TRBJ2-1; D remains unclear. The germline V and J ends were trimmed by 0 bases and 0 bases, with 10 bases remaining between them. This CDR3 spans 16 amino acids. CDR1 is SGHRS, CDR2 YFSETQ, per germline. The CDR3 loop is CASSLGADHSYNEQFF. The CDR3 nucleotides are TGCGCCAGCAGCTTGGGGGCGGATCACTCCTACAATGAGCAGTTCTTC.

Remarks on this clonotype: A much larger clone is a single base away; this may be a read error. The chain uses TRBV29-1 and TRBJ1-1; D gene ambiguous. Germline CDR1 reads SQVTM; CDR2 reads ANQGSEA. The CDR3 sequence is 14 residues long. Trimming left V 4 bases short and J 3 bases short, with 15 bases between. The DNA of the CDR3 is TGCAGCGTTGTATGGGTGGGTTGGGACACTGAAGCTTTCTTT. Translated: CSVVWVGWDTEAFF.

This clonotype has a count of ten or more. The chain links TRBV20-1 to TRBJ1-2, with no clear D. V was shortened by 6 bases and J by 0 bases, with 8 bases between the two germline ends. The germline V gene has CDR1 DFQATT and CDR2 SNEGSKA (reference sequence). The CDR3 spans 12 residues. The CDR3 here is CSAAIANYGYTF. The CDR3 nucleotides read TGCAGTGCGGCAATAGCTAACTATGGCTACACCTTC.

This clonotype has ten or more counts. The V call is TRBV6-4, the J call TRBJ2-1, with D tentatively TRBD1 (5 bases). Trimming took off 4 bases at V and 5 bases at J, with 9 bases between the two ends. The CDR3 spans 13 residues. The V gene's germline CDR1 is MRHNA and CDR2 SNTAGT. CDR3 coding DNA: TGTGCCAGCAGTGGTGAGGACAACAATGAGCAGTTCTTC. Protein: CASSGEDNNEQFF.

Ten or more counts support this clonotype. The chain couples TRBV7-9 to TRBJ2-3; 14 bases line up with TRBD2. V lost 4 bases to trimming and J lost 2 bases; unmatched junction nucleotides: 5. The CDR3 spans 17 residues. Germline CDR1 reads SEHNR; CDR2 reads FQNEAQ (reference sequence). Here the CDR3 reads CASSSWTSGGYTDTQYF. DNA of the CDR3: TGTGCCAGCAGCTCCTGGACTAGCGGGGGGTACACAGATACGCAGTATTTT.

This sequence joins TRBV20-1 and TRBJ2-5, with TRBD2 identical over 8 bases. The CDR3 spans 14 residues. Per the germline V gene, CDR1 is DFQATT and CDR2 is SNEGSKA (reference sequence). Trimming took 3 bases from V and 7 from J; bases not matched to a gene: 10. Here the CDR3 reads CSASLLAGTWTQYF. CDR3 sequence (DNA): TGCAGTGCTAGCCTCCTAGCGGGTACCTGGACCCAGTACTTC.

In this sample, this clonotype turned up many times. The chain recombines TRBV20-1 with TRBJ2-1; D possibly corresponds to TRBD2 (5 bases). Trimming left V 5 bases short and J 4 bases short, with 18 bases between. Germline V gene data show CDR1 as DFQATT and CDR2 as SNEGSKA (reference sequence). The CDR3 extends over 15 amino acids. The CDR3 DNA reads TGCAGTGCTCAGATGCCGGACTCACCGTACAATGAGCAGTTCTTC. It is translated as CSAQMPDSPYNEQFF.

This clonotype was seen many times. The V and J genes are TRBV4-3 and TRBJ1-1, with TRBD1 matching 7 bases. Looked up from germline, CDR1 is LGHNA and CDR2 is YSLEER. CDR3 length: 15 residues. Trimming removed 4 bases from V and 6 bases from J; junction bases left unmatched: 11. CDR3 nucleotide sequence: TGCGCCAGCAGCCTCGCAACAGGGGCAGTCGCTGAAGCTTTCTTT. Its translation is CASSLATGAVAEAFF.